What follows is one T cell receptor beta chain and its context. This entry is derived from a study of blood T cell repertoires in COVID-19. Per the germline V gene, CDR1 is MNHEY and CDR2 is SVGAGI. This CDR3 is 14 amino acids long. The V end lost 6 bases, the J end lost 2 bases, and 13 bases lay between the germline ends. Generated by immunoSEQ multiplex PCR, the TCRdb table keeps only in-frame clones and is missing some. The sample carries some 260,000 clones, 75% to 90% recorded once. This sequence originates from a woman younger than 45 with acute COVID-19. The chain combines TRBV6-5 with TRBJ1-1, with TRBD1 as a possible D gene (6 bases). The sequenced sample consisted of PBMCs or T cells enriched from blood (not recorded which). CDR3 residues: CASRLGQRNTEAFF. The CDR3 nucleotides read TGTGCCAGCAGATTAGGACAGAGAAACACTGAAGCTTTCTTT.